This T cell receptor beta chain was sequenced for a study of blood T cell repertoires in COVID-19. The assay was immunoSEQ multiplex PCR, and TCRdb's table has in-frame clones only and misses some. There are roughly 130,000 clones in the sample; about 74% occur only once, and 15% to 20% lies in the top ten. Looked up from germline, CDR1 is SGHNT and CDR2 is YYREEE (reference sequence). The CDR3 consists of 16 residues. Losses at the gene ends were 4 bases for V and 1 base for J; bases not matched to a gene: 6. V and J are TRBV5-4 and TRBJ2-3, with 10 positions matching TRBD1. This sequence was found in a middle-aged man with acute or convalescent COVID-19. The sample was peripheral blood. The CDR3 protein is CASSPQGTGGTDTQYF. CDR3 sequence (DNA): TGTGCCAGCAGCCCCCAAGGGACAGGGGGCACAGATACGCAGTATTTT.